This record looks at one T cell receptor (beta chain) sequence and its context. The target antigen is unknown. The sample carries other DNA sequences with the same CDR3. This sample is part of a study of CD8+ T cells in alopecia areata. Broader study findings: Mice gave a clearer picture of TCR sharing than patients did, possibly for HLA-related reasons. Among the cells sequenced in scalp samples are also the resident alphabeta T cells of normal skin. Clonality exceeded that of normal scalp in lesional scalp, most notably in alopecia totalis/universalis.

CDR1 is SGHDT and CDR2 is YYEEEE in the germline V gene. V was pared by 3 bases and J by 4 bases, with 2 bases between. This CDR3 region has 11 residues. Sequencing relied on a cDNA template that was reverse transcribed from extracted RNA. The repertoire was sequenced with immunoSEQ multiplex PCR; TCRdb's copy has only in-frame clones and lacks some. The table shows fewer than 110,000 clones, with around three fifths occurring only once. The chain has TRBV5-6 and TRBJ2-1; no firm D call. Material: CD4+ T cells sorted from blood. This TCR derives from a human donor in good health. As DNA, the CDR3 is TGTGCCAGCAGCTCTTACAATGAGCAGTTCTTC. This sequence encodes CASSSYNEQFF.